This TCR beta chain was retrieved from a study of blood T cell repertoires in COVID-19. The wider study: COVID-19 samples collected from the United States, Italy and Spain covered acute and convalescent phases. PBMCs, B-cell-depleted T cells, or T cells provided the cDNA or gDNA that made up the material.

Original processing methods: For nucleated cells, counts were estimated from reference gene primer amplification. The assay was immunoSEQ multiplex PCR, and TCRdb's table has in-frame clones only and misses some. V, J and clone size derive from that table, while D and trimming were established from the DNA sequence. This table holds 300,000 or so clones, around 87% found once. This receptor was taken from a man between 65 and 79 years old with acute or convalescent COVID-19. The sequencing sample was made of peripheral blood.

The CDR3: CASSLETGRVAGELFF. In nucleotides, the CDR3 is TGTGCCAGCAGCTTGGAGACGGGGAGGGTAGCCGGGGAGCTGTTTTTT. The chain combines TRBV5-4 with TRBJ2-2; 7 bases line up with TRBD2. After removal of 0 bases from V and 6 bases from J, the junction contained 8 bases not matched to a gene. CDR3 size: 16 residues. Germline assignment: CDR1 SGHNT and CDR2 YYREEE (reference sequence).